The 27 T cell receptor beta chains below all came from one sample that was sequenced in a study of blood T cell repertoires in COVID-19. The assay was immunoSEQ multiplex PCR, and TCRdb's table has in-frame clones only and misses some. The table has under 200,000 clones, 89% seen once. Input material: PBMCs or T cells enriched from blood (not recorded which). Receptors were obtained from a woman aged 18 to 35 who had recovered from COVID-19.

This chain links TRBV9 with TRBJ1-4, with D possibly TRBD1 on 5 matching bases. Germline lookup yields CDR1 SGDLS and CDR2 YYNGEE. The CDR3 runs 14 residues. Trimming pared 4 bases from V and 8 bases from J, leaving 15 bases between. The CDR3 DNA follows: TGTGCCAGCAGCCCCCCAGGGCCCTACGAAAAACTGTTTTTT. Translation: CASSPPGPYEKLFF.

The J gene is TRBJ2-5, the V gene TRBV13, with TRBD2 identical over 7 bases. The CDR3 covers 16 residues. Looked up from germline, CDR1 is PRHDT and CDR2 is FYEKMQ (reference sequence). Trimming removed 5 bases from V and 2 bases from J; junction bases left unmatched: 11. The CDR3 DNA sequence: TGTGCCAGCAGCCTCTTTGGGAGCGGGATACAAGAGACCCAGTACTTC. The encoded protein is CASSLFGSGIQETQYF.

Note on this clone: Other DNA sequences in this specimen translate into the identical CDR3. The V gene is TRBV5-1, the J gene TRBJ1-6, with D unclear. The germline V gene has CDR1 SGHRS and CDR2 YFSETQ. The CDR3 extends over 13 amino acids. V lost 0 bases and J 6 bases, leaving 4 bases between the germline ends. As DNA, the CDR3 is TGCGCCAGCAGCTTGGGGGCTAATTCACCCCTCCACTTT. Translation: CASSLGANSPLHF.

The rearrangement joins TRBV6-5 to TRBJ2-7, with 9 bases fitting TRBD2. The CDR3 runs 12 residues. The V segment lost 7 bases and the J segment 4 bases; nucleotides outside the gene matches: 2. In germline, CDR1 is MNHEY, CDR2 SVGAGI. DNA for the CDR3: TGTGCCAGCATAGCGGGGGCATACGAGCAGTACTTC. This gives the protein CASIAGAYEQYF.

The J gene is TRBJ2-1, the V gene TRBV5-1, with 7 bases aligning to TRBD2. Germline V gives CDR1 SGHRS, CDR2 YFSETQ. This CDR3 is 14 amino acids long. The J segment lost 4 bases and the V segment lost 5 bases, leaving 6 bases of the junction unmatched. In DNA, the CDR3 is TGCGCCAGCAGGAGCGGGGCGCAGTACAATGAGCAGTTCTTC. The encoded protein is CASRSGAQYNEQFF.

The chain joins TRBV6-5 to TRBJ2-3; 7 bases align to TRBD1. The trim removed 1 base at V and 4 bases at J, leaving 2 bases unmatched. The CDR3 covers 14 residues. The germline V gene has CDR1 MNHEY and CDR2 SVGAGI. CDR3 sequence: CASSYFTGADTQYF. In DNA form, the CDR3 reads TGTGCCAGCAGTTACTTCACAGGGGCAGATACGCAGTATTTT.

Here the CDR3 reads CASSKFTGFYEQYF. DNA for the CDR3: TGTGCCAGCAGTAAATTCACTGGTTTCTACGAGCAGTACTTC. The V call is TRBV27, the J call TRBJ2-7; no reliable D call. The CDR3 runs to 14 residues. Trimming took 5 bases from V and 3 from J, leaving 14 bases between them. Germline V gene lookup returns CDR1 MNHEY and CDR2 SMNVEV (reference sequence).

This clone was seen a handful of times. This chain joins TRBV28 and TRBJ2-6; no firm D call. CDR3 size: 16 residues. V was clipped by 10 bases and J by 0 bases, with 16 bases between them. Germline assignment: CDR1 MDHEN and CDR2 SYDVKM. CDR3 DNA: TGTGCCACCTTACAGAAAACCAGCTCTGGGGCCAACGTCCTGACTTTC. Translating it yields CATLQKTSSGANVLTF.

The V call is TRBV6-5, the J call TRBJ1-5, with a weak D call TRBD1 (5 bases). Germline V gene sequence: CDR1 MNHEY, CDR2 SVGAGI. The germline V and J ends were trimmed by 8 bases and 4 bases, with 18 bases remaining between them. This CDR3 has 15 amino acids. The CDR3 coding sequence is TGTGCCAGCGCTCGACAGCCGGGGGGAAATCAGCCCCAGCATTTT. Encoded protein: CASARQPGGNQPQHF.

The chain joins TRBV9 to TRBJ2-2; weak D call: TRBD1 (6 bases). The CDR3 has 16 residues. V shed 5 bases and J shed 4 bases, with 18 bases lying between them. Germline CDR1 reads SGDLS; CDR2 reads YYNGEE. Here the CDR3 reads CASRAGTWGTTGELFF. CDR3 DNA sequence: TGTGCCAGCAGAGCCGGGACATGGGGGACCACCGGGGAGCTGTTTTTT.

This clone showed up just once. The chain is built from TRBV6-1 and TRBJ1-2, with 7 bases identical to TRBD1. Per germline, CDR1 MNHNS and CDR2 SASEGT. This CDR3 is built from 15 residues. The trim removed 0 bases at V and 4 bases at J, leaving 5 bases unmatched. CDR3 residues: CASSEAPDRTYGYTF. The CDR3 DNA reads TGTGCCAGCAGTGAAGCTCCGGACAGGACCTATGGCTACACCTTC.

The chain links TRBV5-5 to TRBJ1-1; maybe TRBD1 (6 bases). The V and J ends lost 0 bases and 4 bases respectively, with 13 bases between them. Germline CDR1 reads SGHKS; CDR2 reads YYEKEE (reference sequence). This CDR3 is 15 amino acids long. The CDR3 DNA sequence: TGTGCCAGCAGCTTGGCCTACAGGGAGGGCACTGAAGCTTTCTTT. It is translated as CASSLAYREGTEAFF.

The gene calls are TRBV28 and TRBJ1-1; 7 nucleotides align to TRBD1. The CDR3 extends over 15 amino acids. J gave up 1 base and V 5 bases, and 7 bases lay outside the gene matches. Germline CDR1 and CDR2: MDHEN and SYDVKM. CDR3 protein: CASSPGQAGNTEAFF. The DNA of the CDR3 is TGTGCCAGCAGTCCTGGACAGGCAGGGAACACTGAAGCTTTCTTT.

This clone was observed a single time. The chain has TRBV15 and TRBJ1-4; D is perhaps TRBD1 (5 bases). CDR3 length: 15 amino acids. The V gene's germline CDR1 is LNHNV and CDR2 YYDKDF (reference sequence). Trimming took 1 base from V and 3 from J, leaving 9 bases between them. This CDR3 reads CATSRGTGPNEKLFF. The CDR3 nucleotides read TGTGCCACCAGCAGAGGCACAGGCCCTAATGAAAAACTGTTTTTT.

This sequence joins TRBV19 and TRBJ1-4; D is unresolved. The CDR3 length is 14 residues. Trimming removed 3 bases from V and 5 bases from J, with 10 bases in between. Germline assignment: CDR1 LNHDA and CDR2 SQIVND (reference sequence). In DNA, the CDR3 is TGTGCCAGTAGTATGTCCCCATCAAATGAAAAACTGTTTTTT. Its protein product is CASSMSPSNEKLFF.

CDR3 in amino acids: CASSAGRTGALYGYTF. Written as DNA, the CDR3 is TGTGCCAGCAGCGCTGGCCGGACAGGGGCTCTCTATGGCTACACCTTC. The chain is built from TRBV2 and TRBJ1-2; 9 bases fit TRBD1. Germline V gene sequence: CDR1 SNHLY, CDR2 FYNNEI. V lost 6 bases to trimming and J lost 4 bases; unmatched junction nucleotides: 12. CDR3 length equals 16 residues. Full variable domain (rest looked up from reference TRBV2 and TRBJ1-2): EPEVTQTPSHQVTQMGQEVILRCVPISNHLYFYWYRQILGQKVEFLVSFYNNEISEKSEIFDDQFSVERPDGSNFTLKIRSTKLEDSAMYFCASSAGRTGALYGYTFGSGTRLTVV.

This chain connects TRBV3-1 (or the pseudogene TRBV3-2) to TRBJ1-5; 7 bases map to TRBD1. Losses at the gene ends were 1 base for V and 1 base for J; bases not matched to a gene: 7. There are 17 residues in the CDR3. CDR1 and CDR2 from the germline V gene are LGHDT and YNNKEL (reference sequence). The CDR3 protein is CASSQGQGVGSNQPQHF. The CDR3 DNA reads TGTGCCAGCAGCCAAGGACAGGGAGTAGGAAGCAATCAGCCCCAGCATTTT.

The J gene is TRBJ1-5, the V gene TRBV19, with 8 bases aligning to TRBD1. The germline CDR1 and CDR2 sequences are LNHDA and SQIVND (reference sequence). The CDR3 sequence is 13 residues long. The V segment lost 7 bases and the J segment 6 bases; nucleotides outside the gene matches: 5. The CDR3 loop reads CASTGTGLQPQHF. The CDR3 bases are TGTGCCAGTACCGGGACAGGCCTTCAGCCCCAGCATTTT.

The rearrangement links TRBV5-1 to TRBJ2-2; possible D gene TRBD1, 5 bases. The CDR3 is made up of 14 amino acids. V lost 4 bases and J lost 7, with 14 bases in between. From germline, CDR1 is SGHRS and CDR2 YFSETQ. Here the CDR3 DNA reads TGCGCCAGCAGCCGCCTCCAGGGTGGCGGGGAGCTGTTTTTT. The encoded protein is CASSRLQGGGELFF.

This chain joins TRBV19 and TRBJ2-1, with 12 bases lining up with TRBD1. Per germline, CDR1 LNHDA and CDR2 SQIVND (reference sequence). Unmatched junction bases numbered 8, after V lost 6 bases and J lost 8 bases. This CDR3 spans 15 amino acids. Here the CDR3 reads CASREGTGGQHEQFF. CDR3 bases: TGTGCCAGTAGGGAAGGGACAGGGGGCCAACATGAGCAGTTCTTC.

The genes are TRBV7-8 and TRBJ2-7; D call uncertain. Deletions cut 3 bases from V and 3 bases from J, with 6 bases between. Germline values: CDR1 SGHVS, CDR2 FQNEAQ. The CDR3 loop spans 12 amino acids. CDR3 amino acids: CASSLRGYEQYF. CDR3 DNA: TGTGCCAGCAGCTTGCGTGGCTACGAGCAGTACTTC.

J is TRBJ2-7 and V is TRBV3-1 (or the pseudogene TRBV3-2); D is undetermined. V was clipped by 2 bases and J by 1 base, with 12 bases between them. Germline CDR1 and CDR2: LGHDT and YNNKEL (reference sequence). The CDR3 extends over 15 amino acids. The CDR3 DNA sequence: TGTGCCAGCAGCCAAAGACCTGTGACATCCTACGAGCAGTACTTC. It specifies CASSQRPVTSYEQYF.

V gene TRBV30 combines with J gene TRBJ1-4; D may be TRBD1 (6 bases). This CDR3 is built from 13 residues. The V end lost 5 bases, the J end lost 5 bases, and 12 bases lay between the germline ends. Germline-derived CDR1 and CDR2 are GTSNPN and SVGIG (reference sequence). This CDR3 is CAWGGGRNEKLFF. The CDR3 DNA is TGTGCCTGGGGAGGGGGGCGGAATGAAAAACTGTTTTTT.

The rearrangement uses TRBV29-1 and TRBJ2-7; perhaps TRBD1 as D (6 bases). V was clipped by 3 bases and J by 4 bases, with 16 bases between them. Per the germline V gene, CDR1 is SQVTM and CDR2 is ANQGSEA. This CDR3 is 14 amino acids long. The CDR3 loop reads CSVESRTDRYEQYF. The DNA of the CDR3 is TGCAGCGTTGAGTCCCGGACAGATAGATACGAGCAGTACTTC.

The chain links TRBV30 to TRBJ2-7, with TRBD1 identical over 8 bases. The CDR3 spans 15 residues. CDR1 and CDR2 (germline): GTSNPN, SVGIG (reference sequence). With 7 bases clipped from V and 0 bases from J, the junction kept 11 bases outside the gene matches. CDR3 bases: TGTGCCTCCCAAAGACAGGGGTTGGGCTCCTACGAGCAGTACTTC. The encoded protein is CASQRQGLGSYEQYF.

This rearrangement joins TRBV7-9 to TRBJ1-5, with TRBD1 identical over 7 bases. Germline CDR1 SEHNR, CDR2 FQNEAQ (reference sequence). CDR3 length: 18 amino acids. V dropped 5 bases and J dropped 0; count of bases not matched to a gene: 13. In DNA form, the CDR3 reads TGTGCCAGCAGCGCTGGGGACAGCCACGGCTATAGCAATCAGCCCCAGCATTTT. Its protein is CASSAGDSHGYSNQPQHF.

The V gene is TRBV12-3 or TRBV12-4, the J gene TRBJ1-5; D perhaps matches TRBD1 (5 bases). Between the trimmed V and J ends, which lost 4 bases and 2 bases, there was a span of 6 bases. The CDR3 totals 13 residues. For the CDR3, the DNA is TGTGCCAGCAGTTCAGGGCGCAATCAGCCCCAGCATTTT. It translates to CASSSGRNQPQHF.